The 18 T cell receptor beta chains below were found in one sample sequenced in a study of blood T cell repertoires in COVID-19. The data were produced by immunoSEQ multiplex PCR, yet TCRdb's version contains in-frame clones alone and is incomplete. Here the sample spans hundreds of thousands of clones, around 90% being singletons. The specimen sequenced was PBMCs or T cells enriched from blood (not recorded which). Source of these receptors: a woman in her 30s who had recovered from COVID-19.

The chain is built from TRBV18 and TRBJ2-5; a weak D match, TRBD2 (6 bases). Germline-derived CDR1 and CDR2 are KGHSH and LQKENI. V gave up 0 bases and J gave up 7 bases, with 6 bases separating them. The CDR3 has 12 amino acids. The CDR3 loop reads CASSPPGGTQYF. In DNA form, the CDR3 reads TGTGCCAGCTCACCACCGGGGGGGACCCAGTACTTC.

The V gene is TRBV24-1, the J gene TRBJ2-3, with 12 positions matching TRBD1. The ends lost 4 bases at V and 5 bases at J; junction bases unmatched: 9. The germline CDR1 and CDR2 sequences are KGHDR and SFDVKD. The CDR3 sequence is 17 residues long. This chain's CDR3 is CATSERPGTGGRDTQYF. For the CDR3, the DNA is TGTGCCACCAGTGAGCGACCCGGGACAGGGGGCAGAGATACGCAGTATTTT.

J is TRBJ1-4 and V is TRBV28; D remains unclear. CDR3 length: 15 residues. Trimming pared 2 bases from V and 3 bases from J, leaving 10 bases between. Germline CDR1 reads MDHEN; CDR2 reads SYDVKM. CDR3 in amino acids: CASSLRRAANEKLFF. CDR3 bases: TGTGCCAGCAGTTTAAGGAGGGCGGCTAATGAAAAACTGTTTTTT.

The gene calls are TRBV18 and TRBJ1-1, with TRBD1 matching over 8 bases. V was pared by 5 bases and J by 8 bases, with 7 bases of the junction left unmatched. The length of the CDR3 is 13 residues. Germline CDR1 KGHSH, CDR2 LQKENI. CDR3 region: CASSATGDWEAFF. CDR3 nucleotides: TGTGCCAGCTCAGCGACAGGGGATTGGGAAGCTTTCTTT. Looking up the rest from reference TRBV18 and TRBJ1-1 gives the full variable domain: NAGVMQNPRHLVRRRGQEARLRCSPMKGHSHVYWYRQLPEEGLKFMVYLQKENIIDESGMPKERFSAEFPKEGPSILRIQQVVRGDSAAYFCASSATGDWEAFFGQGTRLTVV.

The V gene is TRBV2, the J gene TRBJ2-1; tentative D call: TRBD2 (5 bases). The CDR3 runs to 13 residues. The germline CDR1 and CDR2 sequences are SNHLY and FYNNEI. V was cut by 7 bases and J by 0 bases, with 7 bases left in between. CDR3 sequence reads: CASNRDSYNEQFF. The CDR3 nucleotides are TGTGCCAGCAATCGGGACTCCTACAATGAGCAGTTCTTC. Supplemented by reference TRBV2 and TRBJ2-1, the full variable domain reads EPEVTQTPSHQVTQMGQEVILRCVPISNHLYFYWYRQILGQKVEFLVSFYNNEISEKSEIFDDQFSVERPDGSNFTLKIRSTKLEDSAMYFCASNRDSYNEQFFGPGTRLTVL.

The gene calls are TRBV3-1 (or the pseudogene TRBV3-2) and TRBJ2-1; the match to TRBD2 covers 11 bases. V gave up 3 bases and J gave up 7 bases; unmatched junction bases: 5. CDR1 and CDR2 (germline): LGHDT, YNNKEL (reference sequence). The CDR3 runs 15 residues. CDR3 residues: CASSHLLAGGNEQFF. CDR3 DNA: TGTGCCAGCAGCCATCTCCTAGCGGGAGGAAATGAGCAGTTCTTC.

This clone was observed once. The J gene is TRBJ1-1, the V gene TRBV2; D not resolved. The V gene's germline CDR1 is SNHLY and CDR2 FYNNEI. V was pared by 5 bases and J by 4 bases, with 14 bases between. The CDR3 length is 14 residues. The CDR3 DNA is TGTGCCAGCAGTCCCCCAAGAGGGCTCACTGAAGCTTTCTTT. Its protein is CASSPPRGLTEAFF. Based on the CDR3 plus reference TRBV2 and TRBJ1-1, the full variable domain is EPEVTQTPSHQVTQMGQEVILRCVPISNHLYFYWYRQILGQKVEFLVSFYNNEISEKSEIFDDQFSVERPDGSNFTLKIRSTKLEDSAMYFCASSPPRGLTEAFFGQGTRLTVV.

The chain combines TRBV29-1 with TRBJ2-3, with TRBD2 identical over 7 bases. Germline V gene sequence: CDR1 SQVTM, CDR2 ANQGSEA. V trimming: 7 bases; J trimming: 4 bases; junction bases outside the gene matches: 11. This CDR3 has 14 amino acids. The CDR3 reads CSALPGLGSDTQYF. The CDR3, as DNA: TGCAGCGCCCTACCAGGACTAGGATCAGATACGCAGTATTTT.

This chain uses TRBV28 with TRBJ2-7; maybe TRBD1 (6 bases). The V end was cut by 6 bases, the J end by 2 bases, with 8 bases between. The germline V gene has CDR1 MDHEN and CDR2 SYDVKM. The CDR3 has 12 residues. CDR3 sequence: CASSRGAYEQYF. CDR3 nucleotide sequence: TGTGCCAGCAGCAGGGGTGCCTACGAGCAGTACTTC. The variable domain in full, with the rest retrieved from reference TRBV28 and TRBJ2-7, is DVKVTQSSRYLVKRTGEKVFLECVQDMDHENMFWYRQDPGLGLRLIYFSYDVKMKEKGDIPEGYSVSREKKERFSLILESASTNQTSMYLCASSRGAYEQYFGPGTRLTVT.

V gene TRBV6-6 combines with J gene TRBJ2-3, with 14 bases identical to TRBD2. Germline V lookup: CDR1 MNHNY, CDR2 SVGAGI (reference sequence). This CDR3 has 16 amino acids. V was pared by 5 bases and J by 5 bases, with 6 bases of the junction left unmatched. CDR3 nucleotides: TGTGCCAGCAGTCCCGGGACTAGCGGGAGACAAGATACGCAGTATTTT. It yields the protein CASSPGTSGRQDTQYF.

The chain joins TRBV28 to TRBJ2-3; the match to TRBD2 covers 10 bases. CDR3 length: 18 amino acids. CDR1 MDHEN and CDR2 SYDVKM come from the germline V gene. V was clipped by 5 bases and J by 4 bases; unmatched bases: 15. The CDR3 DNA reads TGTGCCAGCAGTCTACTCCGGGCTAGCGGGAGTTTGGCAGATACGCAGTATTTT. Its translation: CASSLLRASGSLADTQYF.

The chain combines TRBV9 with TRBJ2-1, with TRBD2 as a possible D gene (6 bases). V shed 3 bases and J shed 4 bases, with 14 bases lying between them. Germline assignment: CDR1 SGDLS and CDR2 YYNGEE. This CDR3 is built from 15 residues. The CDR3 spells CASSDGGTSYNEQFF. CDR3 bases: TGTGCCAGCAGCGACGGGGGTACTAGTTACAATGAGCAGTTCTTC.

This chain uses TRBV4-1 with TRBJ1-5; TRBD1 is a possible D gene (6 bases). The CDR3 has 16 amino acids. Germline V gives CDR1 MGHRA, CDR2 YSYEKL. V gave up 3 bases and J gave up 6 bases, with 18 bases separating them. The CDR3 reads CASSQVQGSDSQPQHF. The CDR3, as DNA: TGCGCCAGCAGCCAGGTACAGGGATCGGATAGTCAGCCCCAGCATTTT.

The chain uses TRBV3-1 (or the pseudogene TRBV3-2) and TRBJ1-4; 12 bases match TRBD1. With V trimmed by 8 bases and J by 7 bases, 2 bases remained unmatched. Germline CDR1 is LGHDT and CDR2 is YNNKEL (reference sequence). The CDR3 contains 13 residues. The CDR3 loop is CASGDRGREKLFF. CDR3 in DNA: TGTGCCAGCGGGGACAGGGGGCGTGAAAAACTGTTTTTT.

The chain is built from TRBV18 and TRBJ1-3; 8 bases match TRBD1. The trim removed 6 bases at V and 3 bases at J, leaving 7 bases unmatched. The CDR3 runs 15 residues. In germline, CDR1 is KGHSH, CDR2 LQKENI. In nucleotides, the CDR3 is TGTGCCAGCTCGCAACAGGGGGTCGTTGGAAACACCATATATTTT. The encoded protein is CASSQQGVVGNTIYF. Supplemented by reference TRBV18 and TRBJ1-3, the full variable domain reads NAGVMQNPRHLVRRRGQEARLRCSPMKGHSHVYWYRQLPEEGLKFMVYLQKENIIDESGMPKERFSAEFPKEGPSILRIQQVVRGDSAAYFCASSQQGVVGNTIYFGEGSWLTVV.

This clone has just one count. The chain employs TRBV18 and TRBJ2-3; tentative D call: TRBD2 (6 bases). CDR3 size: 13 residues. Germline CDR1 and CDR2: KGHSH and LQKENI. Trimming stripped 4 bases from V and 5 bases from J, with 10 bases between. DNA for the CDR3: TGTGCCAGCTCACGCTTGGAGGGAGATACGCAGTATTTT. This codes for CASSRLEGDTQYF.

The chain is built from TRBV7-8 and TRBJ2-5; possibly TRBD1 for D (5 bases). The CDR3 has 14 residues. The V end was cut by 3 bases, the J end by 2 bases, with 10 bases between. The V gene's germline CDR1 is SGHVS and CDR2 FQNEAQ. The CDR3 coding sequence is TGTGCCAGCAGCTTCAGACAGAAGCAAGAGACCCAGTACTTC. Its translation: CASSFRQKQETQYF.

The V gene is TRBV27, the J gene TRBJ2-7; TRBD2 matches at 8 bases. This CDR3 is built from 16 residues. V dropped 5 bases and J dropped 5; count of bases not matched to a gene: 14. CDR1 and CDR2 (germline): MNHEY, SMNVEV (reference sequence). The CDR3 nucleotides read TGTGCCAGCAGTAAACAAGTGGGACTAGTCCCCCACGAGCAGTACTTC. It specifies CASSKQVGLVPHEQYF.